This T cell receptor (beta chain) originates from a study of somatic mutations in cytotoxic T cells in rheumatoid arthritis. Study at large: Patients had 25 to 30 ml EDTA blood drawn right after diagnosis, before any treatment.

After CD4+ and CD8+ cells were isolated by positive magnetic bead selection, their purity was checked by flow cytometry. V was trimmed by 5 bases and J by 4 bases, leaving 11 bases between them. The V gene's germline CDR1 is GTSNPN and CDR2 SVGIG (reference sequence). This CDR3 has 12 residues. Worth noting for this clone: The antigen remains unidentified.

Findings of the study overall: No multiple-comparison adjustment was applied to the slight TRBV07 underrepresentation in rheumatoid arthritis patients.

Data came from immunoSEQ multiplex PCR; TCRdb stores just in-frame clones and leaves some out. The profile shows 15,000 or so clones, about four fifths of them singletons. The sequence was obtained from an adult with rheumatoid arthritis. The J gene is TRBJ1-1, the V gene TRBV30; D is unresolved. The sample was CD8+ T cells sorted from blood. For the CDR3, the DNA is TGTGCCTGGGGTTGGGGTATCACTGAAGCTTTCTTT. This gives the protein CAWGWGITEAFF.